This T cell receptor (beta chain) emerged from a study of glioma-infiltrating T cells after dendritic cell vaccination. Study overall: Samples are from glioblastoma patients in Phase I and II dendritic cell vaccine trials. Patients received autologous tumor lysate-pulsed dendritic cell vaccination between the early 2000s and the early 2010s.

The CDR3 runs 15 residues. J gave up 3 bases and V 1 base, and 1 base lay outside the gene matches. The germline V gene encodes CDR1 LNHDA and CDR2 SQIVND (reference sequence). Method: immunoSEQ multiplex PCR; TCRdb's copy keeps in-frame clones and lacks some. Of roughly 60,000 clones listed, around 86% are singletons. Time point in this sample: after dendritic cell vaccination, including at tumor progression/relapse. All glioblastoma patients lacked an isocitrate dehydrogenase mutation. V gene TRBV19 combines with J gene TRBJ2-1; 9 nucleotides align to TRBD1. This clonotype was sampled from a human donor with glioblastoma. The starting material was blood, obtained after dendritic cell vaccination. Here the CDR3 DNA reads TGTGCCAGTAGTATAGGGACAGGGGTCTACAATGAGCAGTTCTTC. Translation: CASSIGTGVYNEQFF.